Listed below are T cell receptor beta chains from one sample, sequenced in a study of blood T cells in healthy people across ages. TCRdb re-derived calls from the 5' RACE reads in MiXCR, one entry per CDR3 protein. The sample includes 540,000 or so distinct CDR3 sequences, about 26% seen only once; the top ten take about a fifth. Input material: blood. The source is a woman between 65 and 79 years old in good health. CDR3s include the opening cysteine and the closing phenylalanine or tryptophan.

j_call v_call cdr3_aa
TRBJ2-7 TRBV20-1 CSARDRVHEQYF
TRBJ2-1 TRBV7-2 CASSPMNEQFF
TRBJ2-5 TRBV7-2 CASSFQRGAGETQYF
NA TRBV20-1 CSAGGGAVYEQYF
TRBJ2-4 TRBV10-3 CAISGMEAKNIQYF
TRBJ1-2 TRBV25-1 CASSDPDRLYGYTF
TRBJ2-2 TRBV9 CASSVEPEGELFF
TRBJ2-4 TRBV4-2 CASSQLAGGLAKNIQYF
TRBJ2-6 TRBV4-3 CASSQDPVSGANALTF
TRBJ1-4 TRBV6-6 CASSHRGRQITNEKLFF